This is a list of T cell receptor beta chains from one sample in a study of control samples from healthy donors and cancer patients. Data came from immunoSEQ multiplex PCR; TCRdb stores just in-frame clones and leaves some out. The sample consists of about 36,000 clones, about 94% of them appearing once. The sample was PBMCs. The origin of the receptors is a man aged 40-55 years with colorectal cancer. Each CDR3 is given with its conserved first and last residue. The D gene is left open where the match is weak. For some rows the clone size is stated as once, few or many, or as a class when expanded; others skip it.

TRBJ1-2 TRBD1 - TRBV2 TGTGCCAGCGGGACAGACTACTATGGCTACACCTTC CASGTDYYGYTF
TRBJ2-3 - - TRBV27 TGTGCCAGCAGATCAATAGGGATGGGCACAGATACGCAGTATTTT CASRSIGMGTDTQYF
TRBJ2-7 - - TRBV7-2 TGTGCCAGCAGCTTCCGAGAGAGCGAGCAGTACTTC CASSFRESEQYF
TRBJ1-6 TRBD1 - TRBV7-2 TGTGCCAGCAGCTTCGGACAGGGGGCGAGACAAAGGGGCAATTCACCCCTCCACTTT CASSFGQGARQRGNSPLHF
TRBJ2-7 - - TRBV6-5 TGTGCCAGCCGTAGACCAATTCCTTCCTACGAGCAGTACTTC CASRRPIPSYEQYF
TRBJ1-1 TRBD1 - TRBV4-1 TGCGCCAGCAGCCAAGGAGTAGGGGACAGAGCAATAGCTTTCTTT CASSQGVGDRAIAFF
TRBJ2-1 - - TRBV5-1 TGCGCCAGCAGCCTAACACCGGGTTACAGCTCCTACAATGAGCAGTTCTTC CASSLTPGYSSYNEQFF
TRBJ1-5 - - TRBV24-1 TGTGCCACCAGTGATATACACCCGGTCCGATATAGCAATCAGCCCCAGCATTTT CATSDIHPVRYSNQPQHF
TRBJ1-2 - - TRBV5-1 TGCGCCAGCAGCTTGGCCGGGGGAGTCGGTTCGTATGGCTACACCTTC CASSLAGGVGSYGYTF
TRBJ2-5 - - TRBV11-2 TGTGCCAGCAGCTTAATGTGGGAGACCCAGTACTTC CASSLMWETQYF
TRBJ2-3 TRBD2 - TRBV5-1 TGCGCCAGCAGCTTAATAGCGGGGTTGGATACGCAGTATTTT CASSLIAGLDTQYF
TRBJ2-1 - - TRBV25-1 TGTGCCAGTGGCGGGGACTCCTTTTACAATGAGCAGTTCTTC CASGGDSFYNEQFF
TRBJ1-1 TRBD1 - TRBV18 TGTGCCAGCTCACCGTTCATGGGACAGGAAGCTTTCTTT CASSPFMGQEAFF
TRBJ2-6 - - TRBV7-8 TGTGCCAGCAGCTTAGTAGGCAGGCTTCTTCGGGATAACTCTGGGGCCAACGTCCTGACTTTC CASSLVGRLLRDNSGANVLTF
TRBJ2-6 - - TRBV6-5 TGTGCCAGCAGGGACAGCACCGCTGGGGCCAACGTCCTGACTTTC CASRDSTAGANVLTF
TRBJ2-3 TRBD2 - TRBV7-3 TGTGCCAGCAGCCCTTCCCAGCTAGCGGGTGGCACAGATACGCAGTATTTT CASSPSQLAGGTDTQYF
TRBJ1-4 - - TRBV23-1 TGCGCCTCGACCCAAAGGGGCTTTAATGAAAAACTGTTTTTT CASTQRGFNEKLFF
TRBJ1-2 - - TRBV2 TGTGCCAGCAGAGACCCGCCCTCGGGTGGCTACACCTTC CASRDPPSGGYTF
TRBJ2-5 - - TRBV30 TGTGCCTGGAGTGTCTCCTTGGGCTACCAAGAGACCCAGTACTTC CAWSVSLGYQETQYF
TRBJ1-5 TRBD1 - TRBV4-1 TGCGCCAGCAGCCCGGACAGGGTCAATCAGCCCCAGCATTTT CASSPDRVNQPQHF
TRBJ2-7 - - TRBV12-5 TGTGCTAGTGGTCCCCGGGGACTTCTCGAGCAGTACTTC CASGPRGLLEQYF
TRBJ1-4 - - TRBV4-1 TGCGCCAGCAGCCAAGAGGGGAACAGAGCTAATGAAAAACTGTTTTTT CASSQEGNRANEKLFF
TRBJ2-2 - - TRBV9 TGTGCCAGCAGCGTAGGGCAGGGGAACACCGGGGAGCTGTTTTTT CASSVGQGNTGELFF
TRBJ1-2 - - TRBV6-5 TGTGCCAGCAGGCGTACAGCGGCAGAAGGCTACACCTTC CASRRTAAEGYTF
TRBJ2-3 TRBD1 - TRBV5-1 TGCGCCAGCAGCCCTCCGGGACAGGGAATTGATACGCAGTATTTT CASSPPGQGIDTQYF
TRBJ1-2 - - TRBV6-1 TGTGCCAGCAGTGAAAGGGCTGGGGGTTTCTTC CASSERAGGFF
TRBJ1-1 - - TRBV6-5 TGTGCCAGCAGTTACTCGGCAGGGGATCAGCGAGCTTTCTTT CASSYSAGDQRAFF
TRBJ1-2 - - TRBV19 TGTGCCAGTAGTATAGACAGGGAGTACACCTTC CASSIDREYTF
TRBJ2-7 - - TRBV11-2 TGTGCCAGCAGCTTGGCGGGGGCGCGGGAGCAGTACTTC CASSLAGAREQYF
TRBJ2-7 TRBD1 once TRBV4-1 TGCGCCAGCAGCCCACCGGGACAGGGAGACTACGAGCAGTACTTC CASSPPGQGDYEQYF
TRBJ1-2 - - TRBV20-1 TGCAGTGCTAGTGTACGGGAAAACTATGGCTACACCTTC CSASVRENYGYTF
TRBJ1-2 - - TRBV6-5 TGTGCCAGCAGTTACCGGTGGGGCGGCAGCTATGGCTACACCTTC CASSYRWGGSYGYTF
TRBJ2-3 - - TRBV18 TGTGCCAGCTCACCACCTGTAGGGGAGGCCGACACAGATACGCAGTATTTT CASSPPVGEADTDTQYF
TRBJ1-2 - - TRBV19 TGTGCCAGTGGCCAACCGCCTAACTATGGCTACACCTTC CASGQPPNYGYTF
TRBJ1-2 TRBD1 - TRBV4-3 TGCGCCAGCAGCCAAGAGATAACAGGGGCTGGTGGCTACACCTTC CASSQEITGAGGYTF
TRBJ1-1 TRBD1 - TRBV10-3 TGTGCCATCAGTGAGGGACAGGGCGACACTGAAGCTTTCTTT CAISEGQGDTEAFF
TRBJ1-1 - - TRBV18 TGTGCCAGCTCACCGTGGGGGAGGAACACTGAAGCTTTCTTT CASSPWGRNTEAFF
TRBJ1-6 - - TRBV11-3 TGTGCCAGCAGCTTAGCGGGGACAATCTATAATTCACCCCTCCACTTT CASSLAGTIYNSPLHF
TRBJ2-1 TRBD2 once TRBV4-2 TGTGCCAGCAGCCAAGATTTCCTAGCGGGGAAATACAATGAGCAGTTCTTC CASSQDFLAGKYNEQFF
TRBJ1-1 - - TRBV2 TGTGCCAGCAATAGGGGAAAGAACACTGAAGCTTTCTTT CASNRGKNTEAFF
TRBJ2-5 TRBD2 - TRBV30 TGTGCCTGGAGTGTATCGAGCGGGGCGAAAGAGACCCAGTACTTC CAWSVSSGAKETQYF
TRBJ1-2 - - TRBV3-1/TRBV3-2 TGTGCCAGCAGCCACCGCGGTAGGCACTATGGCTACACCTTC CASSHRGRHYGYTF
TRBJ2-5 - - TRBV7-7 TGTGCCAGCAGCTTAACAACGGGGCTCCAAGAGACCCAGTACTTC CASSLTTGLQETQYF
TRBJ2-5 TRBD2 - TRBV29-1 TGCAGCGTTGACGGACTAGCGGGGGGACAAGAGACCCAGTACTTC CSVDGLAGGQETQYF
TRBJ1-2 - - TRBV14 TGCGCCAGCAGCCAAGGGCTTACGGCTAACTATGGCTACACCTTC CASSQGLTANYGYTF
TRBJ2-1 TRBD2 - TRBV7-8 TGTGCCAGCAGCTTAGTGGGACTAGGAGTAAGTGAGCAGTTCTTC CASSLVGLGVSEQFF
TRBJ1-3 - - TRBV6-5 TGTGCCAGCAGTTACTCGGGGGTGGGCTCTGGAAACACCATATATTTT CASSYSGVGSGNTIYF
TRBJ2-2 TRBD2 - TRBV6-6 TGTGCCAGCTCTCCGACTAGCGGGGTGACCGGGGAGCTGTTTTTT CASSPTSGVTGELFF